A selection of T cell receptor beta chains follows, all from one sample in a study of early T cells in non-severe SARS-CoV-2 infection. TCRdb redid the calling of the 5' RACE reads with MiXCR, one entry per CDR3 protein. The table shows tens of thousands of distinct CDR3 sequences, with roughly 4% occurring only once. Sequenced material: whole blood. These receptors all come from an adult who was a healthcare worker with PCR-confirmed SARS-CoV-2 infection or an uninfected control (not recorded which). CDR3s include the opening cysteine and the closing phenylalanine or tryptophan. The order of the fields is clone size, J gene, V gene, D gene, CDR3 DNA, CDR3 protein. The D gene is left open where the match is weak. Clone size is shown for a subset of rows, as once, few, many or a class of expanded clone.

many | TRBJ2-1 | TRBV7-9 | TRBD2 | TGTGCCAGCAGCATAGCGGGAGGGCCTAGGATTGAGCAGTTCTTC | CASSIAGGPRIEQFF
many | TRBJ2-3 | TRBV7-2 | TRBD2 | TGTGCCAGCAGCTCAGCCGGACTAGCGGGAGGGAGGGGTGATACGCAGTATTTT | CASSSAGLAGGRGDTQYF
. | TRBJ2-3 | TRBV7-2 | . | TGTGCCAGCAGCTCCTCAACTATCACAGATACGCAGTATTTT | CASSSSTITDTQYF
. | TRBJ2-1 | TRBV12-3/TRBV12-4 | TRBD2 | TGTGCCAGCAGTCTATCCTCGGGGGGCAATGAGCAGTTCTTC | CASSLSSGGNEQFF
many | TRBJ1-6 | TRBV20-1 | TRBD1 | TGCAGTGCTAGAGAGAGGACAGGAGGTGGCTATAATTCACCCCTCCACTTT | CSARERTGGGYNSPLHF
many | TRBJ2-7 | TRBV4-2 | TRBD2 | TGTGCCAGCAGCCAAGGGACTAGTGTATACGAGCAGTACTTC | CASSQGTSVYEQYF
many | TRBJ2-1 | TRBV6-2/TRBV6-3 | . | TGTGCCAGCAGTTACTCGATTACTAGCACCAATGAGCAGTTCTTC | CASSYSITSTNEQFF
many | TRBJ2-2 | TRBV7-2 | TRBD1 | TGTGCCAGCAGACCGGGACAGGGCAACACCGGGGAGCTGTTTTTT | CASRPGQGNTGELFF
. | TRBJ2-3 | TRBV7-2 | TRBD2 | TGTGCCAGCAGCCGGCCTAGCGGGGATACGCAGTATTTT | CASSRPSGDTQYF
many | TRBJ1-2 | TRBV4-3 | . | TGCGCCAGCAGCCAAGATGGGGGCGCCCCGTATGGCTACACCTTC | CASSQDGGAPYGYTF
many | TRBJ2-1 | TRBV20-1 | TRBD2 | TGCAGTGCTAGTAGGCGGGAGGTAGGCAATGAGCAGTTCTTC | CSASRREVGNEQFF
many | TRBJ2-3 | TRBV29-1 | TRBD1 | TGCAGCGTTGCCGTCGGACAGGGGCGCACAGATACGCAGTATTTT | CSVAVGQGRTDTQYF
. | TRBJ2-7 | TRBV15 | TRBD1 | TGTGCCACCAAACCGGGACAGCTCCTTCACTACGAGCAGTACTTC | CATKPGQLLHYEQYF
. | TRBJ2-7 | TRBV27 | TRBD1 | TGTGCCAGCAGTGGCGGTGACAGGGGATACTACGAGCAGTACTTC | CASSGGDRGYYEQYF
many | TRBJ1-1 | TRBV5-1 | . | TGCGCCAGCAGCATAAACAGCGCGAACACTGAAGCTTTCTTT | CASSINSANTEAFF
. | TRBJ2-1 | TRBV11-2 | TRBD2 | TGTGCCAGCAGCTTAAGGCTAGCGGGTTACAATGAGCAGTTCTTC | CASSLRLAGYNEQFF
many | TRBJ1-1 | TRBV7-6 | . | TGTGCCAGCAGCTTAGTACAGGGGAACACTGAAGCTTTCTTT | CASSLVQGNTEAFF
medium-sized | TRBJ2-3 | TRBV6-5 | TRBD2 | TGTGCCAGCAGCAGGACTAGCGGGTGGATATATACGCAGTATTTT | CASSRTSGWIYTQYF
many | TRBJ2-7 | TRBV27 | . | TGTGCCAGCAGTTTATCTTACTACGAGCAGTACTTC | CASSLSYYEQYF
. | TRBJ2-1 | TRBV7-7 | . | TGTGCCAGCAGCCCCTTCGGGGGCTTGGGGTCCTACAATGAGCAGTTCTTC | CASSPFGGLGSYNEQFF
many | TRBJ2-5 | TRBV7-8 | TRBD1 | TGTGCCAGCAGCTTAGGGGCAGCAGGGGGCCTTTCACAAGAGACCCAGTACTTC | CASSLGAAGGLSQETQYF
few | TRBJ2-6 | TRBV6-6 | . | TGTGCCAGCAGCCCCCGCGGGGCCGGCCTTAGCTCTGGGGCCAACGTCCTGACTTTC | CASSPRGAGLSSGANVLTF
many | TRBJ2-1 | TRBV19 | TRBD2 | TGTGCCAGTAGTATGTCCAGACTAGCGGGCTACAACTACAATGAGCAGTTCTTC | CASSMSRLAGYNYNEQFF
. | TRBJ1-2 | TRBV29-1 | . | TGCAGCGTTTCCCTAGGTTATGGCTACACCTTC | CSVSLGYGYTF
many | TRBJ2-1 | TRBV2 | TRBD2 | TGTGCCAGCACCAGGGAAGCGGGAGGGAACAATGAGCAGTTCTTC | CASTREAGGNNEQFF
few | TRBJ2-7 | TRBV2 | . | TGTGCCAGCCTCGAAAGAGGAAGGGAGAGGAAGTACTTC | CASLERGRERKYF
many | TRBJ2-7 | TRBV28 | . | TGTGCCAGCTCCCCCCAATTGCACGAGCAGTACTTC | CASSPQLHEQYF
. | TRBJ2-7 | TRBV14 | . | TGTGCCAGCAGCCAGGGGCGGTGGGAGCAGTACTTC | CASSQGRWEQYF
many | TRBJ2-5 | TRBV6-2/TRBV6-3 | . | TGTGCCAGCAGTTTTGAGGAGACCCAGTACTTC | CASSFEETQYF
few | TRBJ2-3 | TRBV10-3 | . | TGTGCCATCAGTGAGTGGGGCGGGACTAGCACAGATACGCAGTATTTT | CAISEWGGTSTDTQYF
many | TRBJ1-2 | TRBV10-3 | . | TGTGCCATCAGTGACGGACCCTATGGCTACACCTTC | CAISDGPYGYTF
many | TRBJ1-5 | TRBV7-3 | TRBD1 | TGTGCCAGCAGCTGGGACAGGGGACAGCCCCAGCATTTT | CASSWDRGQPQHF
many | TRBJ2-2 | TRBV5-6 | TRBD1 | TGTGCCAGCAGCCAACGGGACAGGGTTTACACCGGGGAGCTGTTTTTT | CASSQRDRVYTGELFF
. | TRBJ1-4 | TRBV7-2 | TRBD1 | TGTGCCAGCAGCTTAGGGGACAGGGGCGGAGAAAAACTGTTTTTT | CASSLGDRGGEKLFF
. | TRBJ2-1 | TRBV5-1 | . | TGCGCCAGCAGCTCTATTAGTCGGTACAATGAGCAGTTCTTC | CASSSISRYNEQFF
few | TRBJ2-2 | TRBV5-1 | TRBD2 | TGCGCCAGCAGCTTGACGGGACTAGCGAACACCGGGGAGCTGTTTTTT | CASSLTGLANTGELFF
many | TRBJ2-2 | TRBV15 | . | TGTGCCACCAGCAGAGGACTGAACACCGGGGAGCTGTTTTTT | CATSRGLNTGELFF
many | TRBJ2-3 | TRBV11-3 | . | TGTGCCAGCAGCTTAGACGGGAGTAGTGTAGATACGCAGTATTTT | CASSLDGSSVDTQYF